This T cell receptor beta chain was sequenced for a study of blood T cell repertoires in COVID-19. TCRdb's table, derived via immunoSEQ multiplex PCR, lists solely in-frame clones and lacks some. This sample has roughly 190,000 clones, with less than 90% found just once. This clone was counted a single time. Sequencing was carried out using peripheral blood. This receptor was obtained from a human donor in a cohort sampled during active COVID-19.

DNA for the CDR3: TGTGCCAGTGGAGAGTTAACTGTGGGAAACACCATATATTTT. It specifies CASGELTVGNTIYF. This sequence joins TRBV19 and TRBJ1-3; unclear D gene. The V end was cut by 8 bases, the J end by 4 bases, with 15 bases between. The CDR3 is 14 residues long. Germline V CDR1 and CDR2: LNHDA, SQIVND (reference sequence).